This record concerns one TCR beta chain sequence. Its antigen remains unknown. This entry is derived from a study of T cell repertoires in cytomegalovirus infection. Background on the study: Peptides in the study included HLA-C-restricted and HLA-B-restricted CMV epitopes. Shared public TCR beta signatures pointed to both CMV infection and a matching HLA type. Study results and limitations: CMV-specific TCR beta clonotypes restricted by HLA-C were the ones dominating the ex vivo response.

TCRdb passed the reads through MiXCR, listing each CDR3 protein once. The sample shows some 560,000 distinct CDR3 sequences, approximately 40% of them seen only once. This CDR3 is built from 13 residues. Germline V lookup: CDR1 SGHVT, CDR2 SQSDAQ. V dropped 5 bases and J dropped 0 bases, with 7 bases sitting between them. Sequencing used cultured PBMCs, obtained from culture after CMV antigen stimulation. This receptor was obtained from a human donor in good health (CMV status not recorded). Some clones in this sample may be carry-over from other donors' samples. The gene calls are TRBV7-4 and TRBJ1-2; D is ambiguous. CDR3 coding DNA: TGTGCCAGCAGCGCCGCCACTAACTATGGCTACACCTTC. Encoded protein: CASSAATNYGYTF. Using reference TRBV7-4 and TRBJ1-2 for the parts outside the CDR3, the full variable domain is GAGVSQSPRYKVAKRGRDVALRCDSISGHVTLYWYRQTLGQGSEVLTYSQSDAQRDKSGRPSGRFSAERPERSVSTLKIQRTEQGDSAVYLCASSAATNYGYTFGSGTRLTVV.